One T cell receptor (beta chain) is described in this entry. Assay: immunoSEQ multiplex PCR; the TCRdb copy retains only in-frame clones and omits some. The sample lists approximately 130,000 clones, over 80% occurring once. J gave up 3 bases and V 4 bases, and 10 bases lay outside the gene matches. Germline V CDR1 and CDR2: LGHNA, YNFKEQ. The CDR3 extends over 17 amino acids. The data are from a study of blood T cell repertoires in COVID-19. Whole-study context: The study drew acute and convalescent COVID-19 samples from the United States, Italy and Spain. PBMCs, B-cell-depleted T cells, or T cells were the source of the cDNA or gDNA that made up the material.

The chain carries TRBV4-2 and TRBJ2-5; 11 bases line up with TRBD2. Sequenced input: peripheral blood. The TCR sequence derives from a man aged 50-60 years with active COVID-19. CDR3 bases: TGTGCCAGCAGCCGCCGCCCCGGGACTAGCGGAGAAGAGACCCAGTACTTC. This sequence encodes CASSRRPGTSGEETQYF.